These 14 T cell receptor beta chains originate from one sample sequenced in a study of shared clonotypes between healthy human individuals. The table came from immunoSEQ multiplex PCR; TCRdb's copy has only in-frame clones and leaves some out. Of some 1 million clones listed, around 74% were seen once; the top ten hold about 1.5%. Sequencing input: memory CD4+ T cells sorted from blood. As for subset: CD45RA-negative fraction. Source of these receptors: a man aged 18 to 30 in good health.

CDR3 DNA sequence: TGTGCCAGCAGTCCCCCGGGTGTCAGGACTAGGGATGAGCAGTTCTTC. It specifies CASSPPGVRTRDEQFF. The gene calls are TRBV28 and TRBJ2-1; 7 bases map to TRBD2. This CDR3 is 16 amino acids long. Per the germline V gene, CDR1 is MDHEN and CDR2 is SYDVKM. V gave up 5 bases and J gave up 8 bases; unmatched junction bases: 15.

To note about this clone: A far larger clone lies a single base away; this is likely a read error. Other DNA variants within this sample encode the same CDR3. The chain is built from TRBV5-1 and TRBJ2-5, with 9 bases fitting TRBD2. Losses at the gene ends were 3 bases for V and 2 bases for J; bases not matched to a gene: 2. Germline CDR1 and CDR2: SGHRS and YFSETQ. The CDR3 sequence is 14 residues long. The CDR3 loop is CASSSAGGQETQYF. The CDR3 coding sequence is TGCGCCAGCAGCTCGGCGGGGGGGCAAGAGACCCAGTACTTC.

J is TRBJ2-3 and V is TRBV10-2, with a tentative D call TRBD1 (6 bases). This CDR3 comprises 14 residues. The germline gives CDR1 WSHSY, CDR2 SAAADI. V was pared by 4 bases and J by 9 bases, with 17 bases between. The CDR3: CASSGITGLTTQYF. The DNA for the CDR3 is TGCGCCAGCAGTGGCATTACAGGGCTCACCACGCAGTATTTT.

This sequence joins TRBV5-4 and TRBJ2-3; weak D call: TRBD2 (5 bases). This CDR3 is built from 13 residues. The germline V and J ends were trimmed by 4 bases and 2 bases, with 8 bases remaining between them. Germline-derived CDR1 and CDR2 are SGHNT and YYREEE (reference sequence). The CDR3 sequence: CASSVDFTDTQYF. As DNA, the CDR3 is TGTGCCAGCAGCGTGGACTTCACAGATACGCAGTATTTT.

This clone was picked up one time. The V and J genes are TRBV5-5 and TRBJ2-2; D call uncertain. CDR3 length: 14 residues. V was trimmed by 4 bases and J by 6 bases, leaving 13 bases between them. Germline V gene lookup returns CDR1 SGHKS and CDR2 YYEKEE (reference sequence). The CDR3 sequence: CASSPTPAAGELFF. In DNA form, the CDR3 reads TGTGCCAGCAGCCCCACCCCAGCCGCCGGGGAGCTGTTTTTT. Looking up the rest from reference TRBV5-5 and TRBJ2-2 gives the full variable domain: DAGVTQSPTHLIKTRGQQVTLRCSPISGHKSVSWYQQVLGQGPQFIFQYYEKEERGRGNFPDRFSARQFPNYSSELNVNALLLGDSALYLCASSPTPAAGELFFGEGSRLTVL.

This clone was seen more than once but under ten times. The J gene is TRBJ2-3, the V gene TRBV7-9; D is ambiguous. Trimming pared 4 bases from V and 6 bases from J, leaving 8 bases between. This CDR3 is built from 12 residues. Germline V gives CDR1 SEHNR, CDR2 FQNEAQ (reference sequence). The CDR3 nucleotides are TGTGCCAGCAGCTCACGATGGGATACGCAGTATTTT. Translated, it gives CASSSRWDTQYF.

The chain links TRBV4-1 to TRBJ1-2, with D maybe TRBD1 (5 bases). The CDR3 extends over 14 amino acids. CDR1 is MGHRA, CDR2 YSYEKL, per germline. The V and J ends lost 0 bases and 2 bases respectively, with 7 bases between them. The CDR3 region is CASSQEQVNYGYTF. Here the CDR3 DNA reads TGCGCCAGCAGCCAAGAACAGGTGAACTATGGCTACACCTTC.

The rearrangement joins TRBV6-6 to TRBJ2-3, with TRBD2 matching over 14 bases. The CDR3 length is 15 residues. V was clipped by 8 bases and J by 7 bases; unmatched bases: 8. Germline V gene lookup returns CDR1 MNHNY and CDR2 SVGAGI (reference sequence). CDR3: CASFETSGRVNTQYF. As DNA, the CDR3 is TGTGCCAGCTTCGAGACTAGCGGGAGGGTAAATACGCAGTATTTT.

This clone is a singleton in its sample. The chain joins TRBV6-1 to TRBJ1-3, with D uncertain. This CDR3 is built from 17 residues. Deletions cut 0 bases from V and 0 bases from J, with 12 bases between. Germline V gene lookup returns CDR1 MNHNS and CDR2 SASEGT. In DNA form, the CDR3 reads TGTGCCAGCAGTGAAGCGTTCAATGGACTCTCTGGAAACACCATATATTTT. It translates to CASSEAFNGLSGNTIYF.

The chain recombines TRBV5-4 with TRBJ2-3; possibly TRBD2 for D (5 bases). This CDR3 is built from 13 residues. With 4 bases removed from V and 3 bases from J, the gap between germline ends came to 9 bases. Looked up from germline, CDR1 is SGHNT and CDR2 is YYREEE (reference sequence). Here the CDR3 reads CASSESGTDTQYF. DNA of the CDR3: TGTGCCAGCAGCGAAAGCGGAACAGATACGCAGTATTTT.

As concerns this clone: A much larger clone differs by one base, so this may be a read error. This chain links TRBV7-3 with TRBJ2-3, with TRBD1 matching over 10 bases. CDR1 SGHTA and CDR2 FQGTGA come from the germline V gene. The CDR3 runs to 15 residues. V lost 5 bases to trimming and J lost 1 base; unmatched junction nucleotides: 3. CDR3 amino acids: CASSPGTGGTDTQYF. The CDR3, as DNA: TGTGCCAGCAGCCCCGGGACAGGGGGCACAGATACGCAGTATTTT.

The CDR3 reads CASAGKSSYNEQFF. The CDR3 DNA is TGTGCCAGCGCCGGGAAGAGCTCCTACAATGAGCAGTTCTTC. The chain joins TRBV6-4 to TRBJ2-1; TRBD2 is a possible D gene (5 bases). CDR3 length: 14 residues. Germline V gene data show CDR1 as MRHNA and CDR2 as SNTAGT. Trimming cost V 8 bases and J 0 bases, with 11 bases left between them.

A word on this clone: The junction shows a germline mismatch at one end, possibly a read error. V and J are TRBV5-5 and TRBJ2-7; no firm D call. The CDR3 is 13 amino acids. Germline V gene lookup returns CDR1 SGHKS and CDR2 YYEKEE (reference sequence). The chain's CDR3 is CASSLVQKYGQYF. The CDR3 bases are TGTGCCAGCAGCTTGGTCCAGAAGTACGGGCAGTACTTC.

This clone was seen ten or more times. Other DNA sequences from this sample encode an identical CDR3 as well. The chain combines TRBV5-1 with TRBJ1-1; D is undetermined. Deletions cut 3 bases from V and 2 bases from J, with 2 bases between. From germline, CDR1 is SGHRS and CDR2 YFSETQ. There are 11 residues in the CDR3. Written as DNA, the CDR3 is TGCGCCAGCAGCTCCAACACTGAAGCTTTCTTT. Protein: CASSSNTEAFF.